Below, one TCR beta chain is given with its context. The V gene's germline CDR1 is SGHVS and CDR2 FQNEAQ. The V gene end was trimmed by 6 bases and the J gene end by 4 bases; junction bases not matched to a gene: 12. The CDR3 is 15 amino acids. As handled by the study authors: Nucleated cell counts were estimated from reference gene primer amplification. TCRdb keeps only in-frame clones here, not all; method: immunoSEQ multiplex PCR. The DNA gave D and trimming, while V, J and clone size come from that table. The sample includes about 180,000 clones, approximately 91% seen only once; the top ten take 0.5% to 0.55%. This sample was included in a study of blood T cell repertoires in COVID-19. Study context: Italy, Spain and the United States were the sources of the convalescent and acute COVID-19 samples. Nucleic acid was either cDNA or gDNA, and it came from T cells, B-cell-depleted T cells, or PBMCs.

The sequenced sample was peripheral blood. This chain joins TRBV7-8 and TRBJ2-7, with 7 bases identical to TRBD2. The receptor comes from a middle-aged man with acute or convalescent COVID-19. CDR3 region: CASSHRRERRYEQYF. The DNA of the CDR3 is TGTGCCAGCAGTCATAGGCGGGAGAGAAGGTACGAGCAGTACTTC.